This T cell receptor beta chain derives from a study of blood T cell repertoires in COVID-19. Across the whole study: Samples representing acute and convalescent COVID-19 were sourced from the United States, Italy and Spain. From T cells, B-cell-depleted T cells, or PBMCs came the material, which was cDNA or gDNA.

Authors' data handling: The assay estimated nucleated cells by amplifying reference gene primers. TCRdb's table, derived via immunoSEQ multiplex PCR, lists solely in-frame clones and lacks some. Clonal size and the V and J genes are those of that table, whereas D and trimming came from the DNA. The table has fewer than 350,000 clones, approximately 86% seen once. The sample taken for sequencing was peripheral blood. This clonotype was sampled from a woman aged 25-40 years who had recovered from COVID-19.

In nucleotides, the CDR3 is TGTGCCAGCAGCTCCTCACAGGGGGCAGAGACCCAGTACTTC. Amino acids: CASSSSQGAETQYF. The chain links TRBV7-8 to TRBJ2-5; 9 positions match TRBD1. Germline loops: CDR1 SGHVS, CDR2 FQNEAQ. The CDR3 has 14 residues. The junction had 4 bases not matched to a gene; V was cut back by 4 bases and J by 4 bases.